This entry lists 26 T cell receptor beta chains sequenced from one sample in a study of OX40 agonist ivuxolimab in advanced cancers. This table comes from immunoSEQ multiplex PCR, and its TCRdb copy is limited to in-frame clones, with some not included. The sample has tens of thousands of clones, approximately 85% seen once. Sequencing used CD4+ or CD8+ T cells sorted from blood, obtained in a trial of the OX40 agonist ivuxolimab. The source is an adult with an advanced solid tumor such as melanoma, head and neck, liver or kidney cancer.

V usage is TRBV5-6 and J usage is TRBJ2-3; no reliable D call. Trimming removed 7 bases from V and 0 bases from J, with 6 bases in between. Germline lookup yields CDR1 SGHDT and CDR2 YYEEEE. The CDR3 spans 12 residues. Here the CDR3 DNA reads TGTGCCAGCTCGTACAGCACAGATACGCAGTATTTT. It is translated as CASSYSTDTQYF.

V and J are TRBV5-4 and TRBJ1-2, with a possible D match to TRBD1 (6 bases). V shed 0 bases and J shed 10 bases, with 10 bases lying between them. CDR1 and CDR2 from the germline V gene are SGHNT and YYREEE (reference sequence). This CDR3 has 12 residues. The DNA of the CDR3 is TGTGCCAGCAGCTTGGGACAGGATGACTACACCTTC. Protein product: CASSLGQDDYTF.

V and J are TRBV2 and TRBJ2-1, with D maybe TRBD2 (6 bases). V was clipped by 4 bases and J by 7 bases, with 11 bases between them. Germline V gene lookup returns CDR1 SNHLY and CDR2 FYNNEI. The CDR3 is 13 residues long. The CDR3 region is CASSGLRGNEQFF. The CDR3 coding sequence is TGTGCCAGCAGTGGTTTGCGGGGAAATGAGCAGTTCTTC.

The chain employs TRBV28 and TRBJ1-1; D unclear. The germline CDR1 and CDR2 sequences are MDHEN and SYDVKM. The CDR3 is made up of 14 amino acids. Trimming removed 1 base from V and 4 bases from J, with 10 bases in between. The CDR3 nucleotides are TGTGCCAGCAGTTTATCGCGGGGATCCACTGAAGCTTTCTTT. This gives the protein CASSLSRGSTEAFF.

The CDR3 bases are TGTGCCAGTAGTATAGATCACGGGATTAACTATGGCTACACCTTC. The encoded protein is CASSIDHGINYGYTF. This chain connects TRBV19 to TRBJ1-2; D is uncertain. Germline V lookup: CDR1 LNHDA, CDR2 SQIVND (reference sequence). The CDR3 sequence is 15 residues long. Trimming pared 0 bases from V and 1 base from J, leaving 9 bases between.

The V gene is TRBV15, the J gene TRBJ2-1, with 13 bases lining up with TRBD2. The CDR3 has 14 amino acids. Per germline, CDR1 LNHNV and CDR2 YYDKDF (reference sequence). After removal of 5 bases from V and 10 bases from J, the junction contained 5 bases not matched to a gene. CDR3 residues: CATSQTSGRREQFF. Here the CDR3 DNA reads TGTGCCACCAGCCAGACTAGCGGGAGGCGGGAGCAGTTCTTC.

The rearrangement joins TRBV19 to TRBJ1-2; D unresolved. Germline CDR1 LNHDA, CDR2 SQIVND (reference sequence). The CDR3 is 15 residues long. Trimming cost V 2 bases and J 3 bases, with 13 bases left between them. CDR3 nucleotides: TGTGCCAGTAGTATATTGAGACAACGTTACTATGGCTACACCTTC. Encoded protein: CASSILRQRYYGYTF.

The J gene is TRBJ1-2, the V gene TRBV6-5; D gene unclear. With 8 bases removed from V and 7 bases from J, the gap between germline ends came to 23 bases. This CDR3 contains 15 residues. From germline, CDR1 is MNHEY and CDR2 SVGAGI. This chain's CDR3 is CASGETGLIQGGYTF. CDR3 nucleotide sequence: TGTGCCAGCGGAGAAACGGGGTTAATTCAAGGTGGCTACACCTTC.

The chain employs TRBV14 and TRBJ2-1, with D possibly matching TRBD2 (5 bases). Trimming shortened V by 2 bases and J by 15 bases, and 14 bases separated the two germline ends. The CDR3 loop spans 12 amino acids. CDR1 is SGHDN and CDR2 is FVKESK in the germline V gene. The CDR3 sequence: CASSQSGSERFF. The CDR3 region has the DNA TGTGCCAGCAGCCAAAGTGGTAGCGAACGGTTCTTC.

This clone was seen a few times. The chain links TRBV6-5 to TRBJ2-7, with D unclear. Deletions cut 5 bases from V and 5 bases from J, with 19 bases between. Germline V gene sequence: CDR1 MNHEY, CDR2 SVGAGI. This CDR3 region has 15 residues. This CDR3 reads CASSTDGSLMDEQYF. The DNA for the CDR3 is TGTGCCAGCAGTACGGACGGGTCCCTTATGGACGAGCAGTACTTC.

The rearrangement links TRBV11-2 to TRBJ2-2; D call uncertain. The ends were cut back, 1 base at V and 7 bases at J, with 7 bases in the middle. This CDR3 contains 13 residues. Germline V gene sequence: CDR1 SGHAT, CDR2 FQNNGV. For the CDR3, the DNA is TGTGCCAGCAGCTTAGTCACAGACGGGGAGCTGTTTTTT. Amino acids: CASSLVTDGELFF.

This clone was observed a handful of times. In DNA, the CDR3 is TGTGCCAGCAGTGTCGGGCTAGCGGGATACAATGAGCAGTTCTTC. Its translation is CASSVGLAGYNEQFF. The J gene is TRBJ2-1, the V gene TRBV2, with 9 bases lining up with TRBD2. V was clipped by 4 bases and J by 4 bases; unmatched bases: 5. The CDR3 is 15 amino acids. Germline V gene data show CDR1 as SNHLY and CDR2 as FYNNEI.

This chain uses TRBV19 with TRBJ2-7, with TRBD2 matching over 10 bases. CDR3 length equals 15 residues. Germline assignment: CDR1 LNHDA and CDR2 SQIVND (reference sequence). J was trimmed by 1 base and V by 4 bases; bases with no gene match: 4. The CDR3 sequence is CASSTSGSKSYEQYF. As DNA, the CDR3 is TGTGCCAGTAGTACTAGCGGGAGCAAGTCCTACGAGCAGTACTTC.

This chain links TRBV19 with TRBJ1-2, with 11 positions matching TRBD1. V dropped 6 bases and J dropped 3; count of bases not matched to a gene: 0. CDR3 length: 13 amino acids. CDR1 is LNHDA, CDR2 SQIVND, per germline (reference sequence). The CDR3 nucleotides read TGTGCCAGTAGGGGACAGGGGGACTATGGCTACACCTTC. Protein: CASRGQGDYGYTF.

This chain links TRBV28 with TRBJ2-1; tentatively, D is TRBD2 (5 bases). Germline-derived CDR1 and CDR2 are MDHEN and SYDVKM. CDR3 length equals 14 residues. V was cut by 3 bases and J by 2 bases, with 8 bases left in between. This CDR3 reads CASSFEGTYNEQFF. The CDR3 region has the DNA TGTGCCAGCAGTTTTGAGGGCACCTACAATGAGCAGTTCTTC.

The CDR3 sequence is CASSLEQGAAYEQYF. In nucleotides, the CDR3 is TGTGCCAGCAGCTTAGAACAGGGGGCGGCCTACGAGCAGTACTTC. This sequence joins TRBV7-9 and TRBJ2-7; 9 bases align to TRBD1. The CDR3 covers 15 residues. Losses at the gene ends were 1 base for V and 2 bases for J; bases not matched to a gene: 3. Germline V CDR1 and CDR2: SEHNR, FQNEAQ (reference sequence).

CDR3 sequence reads: CASKALQVTDEQFF. CDR3 DNA sequence: TGTGCCAGTAAGGCCCTTCAGGTTACGGATGAGCAGTTCTTC. This chain uses TRBV19 with TRBJ2-1; D is ambiguous. Trimming cost V 7 bases and J 8 bases, with 18 bases left between them. Germline CDR1 LNHDA, CDR2 SQIVND (reference sequence). The CDR3 spans 14 residues.

Turning to this clone: A junction boundary mismatches the germline segment, possibly from a read error. The chain uses TRBV14 and TRBJ1-1; 7 bases fit TRBD1. This CDR3 contains 18 residues. Germline CDR1 and CDR2: SGHDN and FVKESK. The CDR3 sequence: CASSQGSTGVARNTEAFF. In DNA, the CDR3 is TGTGCCAGCAGTCAAGGAAGTACAGGGGTCGCTCGGAACACTGAAGCTTTCTTT.

This clone was detected once. The rearrangement links TRBV6-1 to TRBJ1-2; D is perhaps TRBD1 (5 bases). The V end was cut by 4 bases, the J end by 0 bases, with 18 bases between. This CDR3 comprises 17 residues. The germline gives CDR1 MNHNS, CDR2 SASEGT. The CDR3 loop is CASSGGQVKLANYGYTF. The DNA for the CDR3 is TGTGCCAGCAGTGGTGGACAAGTCAAATTAGCTAACTATGGCTACACCTTC.

In this sample, this clone turned up a few times. The chain joins TRBV6-4 to TRBJ2-2; no firm D call. The CDR3 length is 14 residues. Trimming left V 5 bases short and J 7 bases short, with 14 bases between. Germline CDR1 and CDR2: MRHNA and SNTAGT. This CDR3 reads CASSQTPEHGELFF. CDR3 DNA sequence: TGTGCCAGCAGTCAGACACCGGAACACGGGGAGCTGTTTTTT.

This sequence joins TRBV5-8 and TRBJ1-1, with D perhaps matching TRBD1 (5 bases). This CDR3 has 15 residues. CDR1 is SGHTS, CDR2 YDEGEE, per germline. The V end was cut by 2 bases, the J end by 7 bases, with 18 bases between. The CDR3 spells CASSFRWGTGNEAFF. The CDR3 nucleotides are TGTGCCAGCAGCTTCAGATGGGGAACAGGTAATGAAGCTTTCTTT.

V usage is TRBV5-1 and J usage is TRBJ1-1; D possibly corresponds to TRBD1 (6 bases). CDR1 and CDR2 from the germline V gene are SGHRS and YFSETQ. Trimming stripped 4 bases from V and 8 bases from J, with 15 bases between. CDR3 length: 13 amino acids. The CDR3 reads CASSVTGITEAFF. CDR3 bases: TGCGCCAGCAGCGTGACAGGTATCACCGAAGCTTTCTTT.

This chain links TRBV29-1 with TRBJ2-5; D is perhaps TRBD1 (5 bases). Germline V gene lookup returns CDR1 SQVTM and CDR2 ANQGSEA. The V end lost 2 bases, the J end lost 2 bases, and 9 bases lay between the germline ends. CDR3 length: 13 residues. CDR3 coding DNA: TGCAGCGTTGAACAGGGATCACAAGAGACCCAGTACTTC. This codes for CSVEQGSQETQYF.

This chain uses TRBV27 with TRBJ1-5, with a weak D call TRBD1 (5 bases). This CDR3 has 14 residues. V lost 9 bases and J 6 bases, leaving 18 bases between the germline ends. Germline V gene data show CDR1 as MNHEY and CDR2 as SMNVEV (reference sequence). This CDR3 is CASRSSGLGQPQHF. The CDR3 DNA sequence: TGTGCCAGTAGGTCATCAGGGTTGGGTCAGCCCCAGCATTTT.

The V and J genes are TRBV10-2 and TRBJ1-3, with D uncertain. In germline, CDR1 is WSHSY, CDR2 SAAADI. The CDR3 is 14 amino acids. V was pared by 7 bases and J by 0 bases, with 10 bases between. CDR3 DNA sequence: TGCGCCAGCATACCCTCGATCTCTGGAAACACCATATATTTT. Translating gives CASIPSISGNTIYF.

This sequence joins TRBV5-1 and TRBJ1-6; D is unclear. The CDR3 totals 13 residues. V lost 4 bases, J lost 6 bases, and 8 bases lay in between. The germline V gene encodes CDR1 SGHRS and CDR2 YFSETQ. Here the CDR3 DNA reads TGCGCCAGCAGCATAGGACCTAATTCACCCCTCCACTTT. It codes for CASSIGPNSPLHF.